A selection of T cell receptor beta chains follows, all from one sample in a study of response to subunit inactivated influenza vaccine. Each CDR3 protein is one row after TCRdb ran MiXCR on the RT-PCR reads. The sample consists of roughly 570,000 distinct CDR3 sequences, 10% to 15% of them appearing once. The input for sequencing was PBMCs from blood, taken around seven weeks after vaccination. The receptor source for this set is a man in his fifties or sixties who received an inactivated influenza vaccine. Both conserved end residues are part of each CDR3. A D gene is named only where the DNA matches it firmly. Size tells how often a clone was seen (once, few, many) or the class of an expanded clone, and some rows leave it out.

d_call: -; clone_size: -; v_call: TRBV3-1; j_call: TRBJ1-1; cdr3_aa: CASSHLRGAGDTEAFF; cdr3_nt: TGTGCCAGCAGCCACCTTAGGGGAGCCGGGGACACTGAAGCTTTCTTT
d_call: TRBD1; clone_size: -; v_call: TRBV14; j_call: TRBJ1-2; cdr3_aa: CASSQGYRGLEGYTF; cdr3_nt: TGTGCCAGCAGCCAAGGCTACAGGGGGCTCGAGGGCTACACCTTC
d_call: -; clone_size: -; v_call: TRBV9; j_call: TRBJ2-5; cdr3_aa: CASSLAPGGRETQYF; cdr3_nt: TGTGCCAGCAGCCTAGCGCCGGGGGGCCGAGAGACCCAGTACTTC
d_call: -; clone_size: few; v_call: TRBV10-3; j_call: TRBJ2-1; cdr3_aa: CAIRTPGDPGEQFF; cdr3_nt: TGTGCCATCAGAACTCCTGGCGACCCCGGCGAGCAGTTCTTC
d_call: -; clone_size: many; v_call: TRBV20-1; j_call: TRBJ2-7; cdr3_aa: CSASLGGDEQYF; cdr3_nt: TGCAGTGCTAGTTTAGGGGGGGACGAGCAGTACTTC
d_call: TRBD1; clone_size: -; v_call: TRBV7-2; j_call: TRBJ2-5; cdr3_aa: CASSLWDRGGETQYF; cdr3_nt: TGTGCCAGCAGCTTATGGGACAGGGGAGGAGAGACCCAGTACTTC
d_call: TRBD1; clone_size: few; v_call: TRBV11-2; j_call: TRBJ2-1; cdr3_aa: CASSLTRDRANEQFF; cdr3_nt: TGTGCCAGCAGCTTAACCCGGGACAGGGCAAATGAGCAGTTCTTC
d_call: -; clone_size: -; v_call: TRBV6-1; j_call: TRBJ1-3; cdr3_aa: CASTTQGGNTIYF; cdr3_nt: TGTGCCAGCACAACCCAGGGTGGAAACACCATATATTTT
d_call: -; clone_size: many; v_call: TRBV20-1; j_call: TRBJ2-1; cdr3_aa: CSASSRQGYYNEQFF; cdr3_nt: TGCAGTGCTAGTAGTAGGCAGGGGTACTACAATGAGCAGTTCTTC
d_call: TRBD2; clone_size: few; v_call: TRBV6-5; j_call: TRBJ2-7; cdr3_aa: CASSYLSGGSYEQYF; cdr3_nt: TGTGCCAGCAGTTACCTTAGCGGGGGTTCCTACGAGCAGTACTTC
d_call: -; clone_size: few; v_call: TRBV29-1; j_call: TRBJ1-1; cdr3_aa: CSVEDAKPTEAFF; cdr3_nt: TGCAGCGTTGAAGACGCCAAACCCACTGAAGCTTTCTTT
d_call: -; clone_size: few; v_call: TRBV7-2; j_call: TRBJ1-2; cdr3_aa: CASSLIGNYGYTF; cdr3_nt: TGTGCCAGCAGCTTAATTGGGAACTATGGCTACACCTTC
d_call: -; clone_size: few; v_call: TRBV12-3/TRBV12-4; j_call: TRBJ2-2; cdr3_aa: CASGFTGSNTGELFF; cdr3_nt: TGTGCCAGCGGTTTTACAGGGTCGAACACCGGGGAGCTGTTTTTT
d_call: TRBD1; clone_size: -; v_call: TRBV12-3/TRBV12-4; j_call: TRBJ1-1; cdr3_aa: CASSLRGTATEAFF; cdr3_nt: TGTGCCAGCAGTTTAAGAGGGACAGCAACTGAAGCTTTCTTT
d_call: TRBD2; clone_size: -; v_call: TRBV10-3; j_call: TRBJ2-5; cdr3_aa: CAISGGTSYQETQYF; cdr3_nt: TGTGCCATCAGTGGCGGGACTAGCTACCAAGAGACCCAGTACTTC
d_call: TRBD2; clone_size: -; v_call: TRBV5-6; j_call: TRBJ2-6; cdr3_aa: CASSAGLAVLLSSGANVLTF; cdr3_nt: TGTGCCAGCAGCGCGGGACTAGCGGTTTTACTCAGCTCTGGGGCCAACGTCCTGACTTTC
d_call: -; clone_size: -; v_call: TRBV28; j_call: TRBJ2-1; cdr3_aa: CASSQGDLLVGFANEQFF; cdr3_nt: TGTGCCAGCAGTCAAGGGGATTTGTTAGTGGGCTTCGCGAATGAGCAGTTCTTC
d_call: -; clone_size: few; v_call: TRBV29-1; j_call: TRBJ2-4; cdr3_aa: CSVARPGIQYF; cdr3_nt: TGCAGCGTTGCCAGGCCTGGCATTCAGTACTTC
d_call: -; clone_size: many; v_call: TRBV7-2; j_call: TRBJ2-1; cdr3_aa: CASSSRSSYNEQFF; cdr3_nt: TGTGCCAGCAGTAGTAGAAGCTCCTACAATGAGCAGTTCTTC
d_call: -; clone_size: few; v_call: TRBV29-1; j_call: TRBJ1-2; cdr3_aa: CSVDAGGYTF; cdr3_nt: TGCAGCGTCGACGCCGGGGGCTACACCTTC
d_call: -; clone_size: -; v_call: TRBV4-1; j_call: TRBJ2-3; cdr3_aa: CASSQDTRVADTQYF; cdr3_nt: TGCGCCAGCAGCCAAGATACCAGGGTGGCAGATACGCAGTATTTT
d_call: -; clone_size: many; v_call: TRBV5-6; j_call: TRBJ1-1; cdr3_aa: CASSQGTTNTEAFF; cdr3_nt: TGTGCCAGCAGCCAAGGGACAACGAACACTGAAGCTTTCTTT
d_call: -; clone_size: many; v_call: TRBV28; j_call: TRBJ2-7; cdr3_aa: CASTLDPTTGRGYEQYF; cdr3_nt: TGTGCCAGCACCTTGGACCCCACTACAGGGCGAGGCTACGAGCAGTACTTC
d_call: -; clone_size: -; v_call: TRBV10-3; j_call: TRBJ2-1; cdr3_aa: CAISPTANEQFF; cdr3_nt: TGTGCCATCAGCCCGACCGCCAATGAGCAGTTCTTC
d_call: TRBD2; clone_size: -; v_call: TRBV7-9; j_call: TRBJ2-1; cdr3_aa: CATLPNSGSSINEQFF; cdr3_nt: TGTGCCACTCTGCCAAATAGCGGGAGTTCTATCAATGAGCAGTTCTTC
d_call: -; clone_size: few; v_call: TRBV2; j_call: TRBJ1-1; cdr3_aa: CASSQSSPINTEAFF; cdr3_nt: TGTGCCAGCAGCCAGTCGAGCCCCATAAACACTGAAGCTTTCTTT
d_call: -; clone_size: few; v_call: TRBV6-1; j_call: TRBJ2-3; cdr3_aa: CASSARTSLRGDTQYF; cdr3_nt: TGTGCCAGCAGTGCGCGAACCAGCCTCAGAGGAGATACGCAGTATTTT
d_call: -; clone_size: few; v_call: TRBV9; j_call: TRBJ2-3; cdr3_aa: CASSVGDRFTDTQYF; cdr3_nt: TGTGCCAGCAGCGTAGGTGACAGGTTCACAGATACGCAGTATTTT
d_call: -; clone_size: once; v_call: TRBV28; j_call: TRBJ2-6; cdr3_aa: CASSTSFGANVLTF; cdr3_nt: TGTGCCAGCAGCACTAGCTTTGGGGCCAACGTCCTGACTTTC
d_call: -; clone_size: -; v_call: TRBV19; j_call: TRBJ2-2; cdr3_aa: CASIRTPRENTGELFF; cdr3_nt: TGTGCCAGTATCCGAACCCCCAGGGAAAACACCGGGGAGCTGTTTTTT
d_call: -; clone_size: -; v_call: TRBV20-1; j_call: TRBJ2-5; cdr3_aa: CSARGLAYQETQYF; cdr3_nt: TGCAGTGCTAGAGGGTTAGCGTACCAAGAGACCCAGTACTTC
d_call: TRBD1; clone_size: -; v_call: TRBV5-5; j_call: TRBJ2-4; cdr3_aa: CASSLASGQQREYF; cdr3_nt: TGTGCCAGCAGCTTAGCATCGGGACAGCAAAGAGAGTACTTC
d_call: -; clone_size: many; v_call: TRBV29-1; j_call: TRBJ2-5; cdr3_aa: CSVGLAPSDTQYF; cdr3_nt: TGCAGCGTCGGCCTAGCGCCTTCCGACACCCAGTACTTC
d_call: -; clone_size: -; v_call: TRBV27; j_call: TRBJ2-3; cdr3_aa: CASSPGASADTQYF; cdr3_nt: TGTGCCAGCAGTCCTGGGGCGAGCGCAGATACGCAGTATTTT
d_call: TRBD1; clone_size: -; v_call: TRBV12-3/TRBV12-4; j_call: TRBJ2-7; cdr3_aa: CASSFEGAGEQYF; cdr3_nt: TGTGCCAGCAGTTTCGAGGGGGCGGGTGAGCAGTACTTC
d_call: TRBD1; clone_size: few; v_call: TRBV6-5; j_call: TRBJ2-1; cdr3_aa: CASSYKGGFQNEQFF; cdr3_nt: TGTGCCAGCAGTTACAAAGGGGGCTTTCAAAATGAGCAGTTCTTC
d_call: TRBD1; clone_size: few; v_call: TRBV6-1; j_call: TRBJ2-5; cdr3_aa: CASRGLWDRAIQETQYF; cdr3_nt: TGTGCCAGCAGGGGTCTGTGGGACAGGGCGATACAAGAGACCCAGTACTTC
d_call: -; clone_size: -; v_call: TRBV20-1; j_call: TRBJ2-3; cdr3_aa: CSARDTWGAPDTQYF; cdr3_nt: TGCAGTGCTAGAGATACGTGGGGGGCACCAGATACGCAGTATTTT
d_call: -; clone_size: -; v_call: TRBV13; j_call: TRBJ2-5; cdr3_aa: CASSRASGGRETQYF; cdr3_nt: TGTGCCAGCAGCCGTGCCTCTGGGGGGCGCGAGACCCAGTACTTC
d_call: TRBD2; clone_size: few; v_call: TRBV29-1; j_call: TRBJ2-7; cdr3_aa: CSVEIGLAGYEQYF; cdr3_nt: TGCAGCGTTGAAATAGGACTAGCAGGCTACGAGCAGTACTTC
d_call: -; clone_size: -; v_call: TRBV7-9; j_call: TRBJ1-2; cdr3_aa: CASSTQGLGSGYTF; cdr3_nt: TGTGCCAGCAGCACCCAGGGGTTGGGCTCTGGCTACACCTTC
d_call: TRBD1; clone_size: many; v_call: TRBV6-2/TRBV6-3; j_call: TRBJ2-7; cdr3_aa: CASNDRDRGLYEQYF; cdr3_nt: TGTGCCAGCAACGATCGGGACAGGGGGCTCTACGAGCAGTACTTC
d_call: -; clone_size: few; v_call: TRBV5-5; j_call: TRBJ1-2; cdr3_aa: CASSMDHLTLGYTF; cdr3_nt: TGTGCCAGCAGTATGGATCACTTAACCCTCGGCTACACCTTC
d_call: TRBD2; clone_size: many; v_call: TRBV15; j_call: TRBJ2-1; cdr3_aa: CATAGTSGSNEQFF; cdr3_nt: TGTGCCACTGCCGGGACTAGCGGGAGTAATGAGCAGTTCTTC
d_call: TRBD2; clone_size: few; v_call: TRBV5-1; j_call: TRBJ2-5; cdr3_aa: CASSKGLVPETQYF; cdr3_nt: TGCGCCAGCAGCAAGGGACTAGTTCCAGAGACCCAGTACTTC
d_call: -; clone_size: -; v_call: TRBV20-1; j_call: TRBJ2-3; cdr3_aa: CSARDGWSQYF; cdr3_nt: TGCAGTGCTAGAGATGGGTGGTCGCAGTATTTT
d_call: -; clone_size: few; v_call: TRBV7-2; j_call: TRBJ2-3; cdr3_aa: CATRAGTDTQYF; cdr3_nt: TGTGCCACTCGTGCGGGAACAGATACGCAGTATTTT
d_call: TRBD2; clone_size: many; v_call: TRBV20-1; j_call: TRBJ2-1; cdr3_aa: CSARLAGSYNEQFF; cdr3_nt: TGCAGTGCAAGACTAGCGGGATCCTACAATGAGCAGTTCTTC
d_call: -; clone_size: many; v_call: TRBV12-3/TRBV12-4; j_call: TRBJ1-1; cdr3_aa: CASSRGEYAEAFF; cdr3_nt: TGTGCCAGCAGTAGAGGGGAATACGCTGAAGCTTTCTTT
d_call: -; clone_size: -; v_call: TRBV12-3/TRBV12-4; j_call: TRBJ1-4; cdr3_aa: CASSLAESEKLFF; cdr3_nt: TGTGCCAGCAGTTTAGCAGAATCAGAAAAACTGTTTTTT
d_call: TRBD1; clone_size: many; v_call: TRBV10-3; j_call: TRBJ2-5; cdr3_aa: CAISESTGTTMETQYF; cdr3_nt: TGTGCCATCAGTGAGTCGACAGGGACCACAATGGAGACCCAGTACTTC
d_call: -; clone_size: -; v_call: TRBV6-2/TRBV6-3; j_call: TRBJ2-6; cdr3_aa: CASSYSTGAGSGANVLTF; cdr3_nt: TGTGCCAGCAGTTACTCCACGGGAGCTGGCTCTGGGGCCAACGTCCTGACTTTC